Below, 10 T cell receptor beta chains from the same sample are listed, as sequenced in a study of blood T cell repertoires in COVID-19. TCRdb keeps only in-frame clones here, not all; method: immunoSEQ multiplex PCR. The sample holds about 480,000 clones, roughly 90% seen once. The sample comprised PBMCs or T cells enriched from blood (not recorded which). The receptors derive from a woman in her thirties or forties who had recovered from COVID-19.

J is TRBJ1-3 and V is TRBV9, with 9 positions matching TRBD1. The CDR3 has 16 residues. The V gene's germline CDR1 is SGDLS and CDR2 YYNGEE. J lost 4 bases, V lost 4 bases, and 9 bases had no gene match. The CDR3 bases are TGTGCCAGCAGCAAACGCCCGGGACAGGGCGGAAACACCATATATTTT. Residues: CASSKRPGQGGNTIYF.

This chain links TRBV24-1 with TRBJ2-1, with 9 bases matching TRBD2. The CDR3 loop spans 15 amino acids. V gave up 1 base and J gave up 6 bases; unmatched junction bases: 3. The germline CDR1 and CDR2 sequences are KGHDR and SFDVKD. CDR3 loop: CATSDLLAGVNEQFF. Written as DNA, the CDR3 is TGTGCCACCAGTGATTTATTAGCGGGAGTCAATGAGCAGTTCTTC.

The V gene is TRBV6-2 or TRBV6-3, the J gene TRBJ2-7, with 7 bases aligning to TRBD2. The trim removed 7 bases at V and 0 bases at J, leaving 9 bases unmatched. Germline V gives CDR1 MNHEY, CDR2 SVGEGT. CDR3 length: 15 residues. This CDR3 reads CASTPPGGLSYEQYF. CDR3 in DNA: TGTGCCAGCACCCCTCCGGGGGGACTCTCCTACGAGCAGTACTTC.

This clone came up a few times. V and J are TRBV4-3 and TRBJ1-1; D unresolved. The CDR3 contains 13 residues. CDR1 is LGHNA, CDR2 YSLEER, per germline. Trimming took off 0 bases at V and 5 bases at J, with 7 bases between the two ends. Written as DNA, the CDR3 is TGCGCCAGCAGCCAAGATCCTTTTACTGAAGCTTTCTTT. Translation gives CASSQDPFTEAFF.

The chain joins TRBV12-3 or TRBV12-4 to TRBJ1-4; the D is unclear. The CDR3 sequence is 13 residues long. The V end was cut by 0 bases, the J end by 10 bases, with 9 bases between. The CDR3 region has the DNA TGTGCCAGCAGTTTAGCGTTAGGGAGAAAACTGTTTTTT. It is translated as CASSLALGRKLFF.

This CDR3 reads CASSLPGEEQYF. The DNA of the CDR3 is TGCGCCAGCAGCTTGCCGGGGGAGGAGCAGTACTTC. J is TRBJ2-7 and V is TRBV5-1; D might be TRBD2 (6 bases). CDR3 length: 12 residues. Germline loops: CDR1 SGHRS, CDR2 YFSETQ. Trimming took off 1 base at V and 7 bases at J, with 9 bases between the two ends.

This clone was seen more than once but under ten times. The gene calls are TRBV5-6 and TRBJ2-5; the D gene is possibly TRBD2 (6 bases). V gave up 5 bases and J gave up 14 bases, with 7 bases separating them. CDR3 size: 8 residues. The germline gives CDR1 SGHDT, CDR2 YYEEEE. CDR3 bases: TGTGCCAGCAGGGGGGGATACTTC. Translating gives CASRGGYF.

The CDR3 DNA reads as TGTGCCAGCATGGGACAGGGGGCCTACGAGCAGTACTTC. Residues: CASMGQGAYEQYF. This rearrangement joins TRBV2 to TRBJ2-7; 11 bases are a match to TRBD1. This CDR3 comprises 13 residues. Germline lookup yields CDR1 SNHLY and CDR2 FYNNEI. V was clipped by 7 bases and J by 2 bases; unmatched bases: 1.

The chain employs TRBV11-3 and TRBJ2-3; TRBD2 agrees at 10 bases. The germline V gene encodes CDR1 SGHNT and CDR2 YENEEA. The V segment lost 2 bases and the J segment 3 bases; nucleotides outside the gene matches: 2. This CDR3 is built from 15 residues. The CDR3 loop is CASSLSGRGTDTQYF. The CDR3 DNA reads TGTGCCAGCAGCTTAAGCGGGAGGGGGACAGATACGCAGTATTTT.

Comments on this clone: Distinct nucleotide sequences in the sample also encode this CDR3. The chain carries TRBV12-3 or TRBV12-4 and TRBJ2-1; D call uncertain. CDR3 size: 11 residues. V was shortened by 3 bases and J by 5 bases, with 2 bases between the two germline ends. CDR3 residues: CASSFNNEQFF. CDR3 coding DNA: TGTGCCAGCAGTTTCAACAATGAGCAGTTCTTC.